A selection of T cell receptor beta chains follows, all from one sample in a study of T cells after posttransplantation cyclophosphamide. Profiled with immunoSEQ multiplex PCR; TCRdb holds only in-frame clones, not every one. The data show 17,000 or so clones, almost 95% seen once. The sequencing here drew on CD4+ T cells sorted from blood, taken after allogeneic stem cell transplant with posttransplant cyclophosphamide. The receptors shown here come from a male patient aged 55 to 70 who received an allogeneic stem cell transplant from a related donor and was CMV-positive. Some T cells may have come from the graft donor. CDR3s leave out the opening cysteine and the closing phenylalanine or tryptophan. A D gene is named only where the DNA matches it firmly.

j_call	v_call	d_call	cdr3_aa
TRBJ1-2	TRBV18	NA	ASSPIQGGYT
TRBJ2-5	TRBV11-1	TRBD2	ASSSPGLAGQETQY
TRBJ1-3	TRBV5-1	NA	ASTFSSGNTIY
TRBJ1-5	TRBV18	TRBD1	ASSRGTGDSNQPQH
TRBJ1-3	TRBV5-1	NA	ASSLSGDSGNTIY
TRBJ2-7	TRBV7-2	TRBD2	ASSPLGGLIGYEQY
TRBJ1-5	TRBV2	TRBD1	ASSRQGSREPQH
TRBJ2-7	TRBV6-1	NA	ASSGRGEQY
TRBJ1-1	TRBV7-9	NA	ASSKDGLRDTEAF
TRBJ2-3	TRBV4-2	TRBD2	ASSQGGLAGVWDTQY
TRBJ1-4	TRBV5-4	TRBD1	ASSVDRGFANEKLF
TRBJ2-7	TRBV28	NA	ASSNTGYEQY
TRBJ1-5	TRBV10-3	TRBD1	AISAGGLQPQH
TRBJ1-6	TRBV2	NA	ASSDGDLSPLH
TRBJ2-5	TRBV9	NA	ASREGPQETQY
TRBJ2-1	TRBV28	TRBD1	ASSSGGSGEQF
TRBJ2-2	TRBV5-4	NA	ASSLELPNTGELF
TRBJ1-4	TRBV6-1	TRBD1	ASGDRVIGKLF
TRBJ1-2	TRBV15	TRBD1	ATSRDGDRVAGYT
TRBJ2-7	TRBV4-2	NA	ASSQESHSYEQY
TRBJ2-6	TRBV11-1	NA	ASSLIDSSGANVLT
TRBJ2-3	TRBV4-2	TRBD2	ASSRSSGSTDTQY
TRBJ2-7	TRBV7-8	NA	ASSPIPGRASYEQY
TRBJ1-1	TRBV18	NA	ASSSLGVEGTEAF
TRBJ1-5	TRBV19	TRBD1	ASSIVPGGIGQPQH
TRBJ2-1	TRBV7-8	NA	ASSRRQQGGEQF
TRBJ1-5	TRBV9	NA	ASSVDGSQPQH
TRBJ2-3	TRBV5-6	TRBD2	ASSQIAGGTDTQY
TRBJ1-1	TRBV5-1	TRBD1	ASSPQGGGTEAF
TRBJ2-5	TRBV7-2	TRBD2	ASSLGGGAGETQY
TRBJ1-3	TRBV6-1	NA	ASGRGLEYTIY
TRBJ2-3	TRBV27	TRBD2	ASSATSGGPHTQY
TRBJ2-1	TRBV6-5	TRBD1	ASRQGQASYNEQF
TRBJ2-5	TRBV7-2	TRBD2	ASSLAWTRVETQY
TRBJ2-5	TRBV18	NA	ASSPIGSQETQY
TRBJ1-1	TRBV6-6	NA	ASSPPDGTEAF
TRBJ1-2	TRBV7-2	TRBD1	ASTKSGGEGYGYT
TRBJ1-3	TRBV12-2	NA	ASRSYPGQLASGNTIY
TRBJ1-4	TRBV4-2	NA	ASSPKTDVSEKLF
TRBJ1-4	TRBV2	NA	ASSYLQGGGEKLF
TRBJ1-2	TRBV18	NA	ASSPPRSGGIGYT
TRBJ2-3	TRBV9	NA	ASSVGPGNRDTQY
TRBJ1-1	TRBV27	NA	ASTMGGPSTEAF
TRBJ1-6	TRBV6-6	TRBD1	ASSYSGRGQAPLH
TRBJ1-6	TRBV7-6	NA	ASSLDSNSPLH
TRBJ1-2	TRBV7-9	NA	ASSPGGSQLYGYT
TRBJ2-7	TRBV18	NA	ASSWTESSYEQY
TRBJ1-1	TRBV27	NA	ASSLSQGWTEAF
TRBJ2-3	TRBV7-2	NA	ASSSPGTPSTDTQY
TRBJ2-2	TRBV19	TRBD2	ASSILAGGYYTGELF
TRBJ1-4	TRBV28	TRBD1	ASSPVGSGQGSEKLF
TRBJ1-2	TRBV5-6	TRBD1	ASSLPGQGSYGYT
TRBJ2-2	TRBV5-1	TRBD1	ASHLGQGARTGELF